This is a list of T cell receptor beta chains from one sample in a study of cytomegalovirus exposure and HLA in healthy donors. Libraries were prepared by immunoSEQ multiplex PCR; TCRdb keeps only in-frame clonotypes and omits some of them. Of approximately 100,000 clones detected, around 74% appear once; the ten largest clones hold less than 2%. The specimen was PBMCs. The receptors come from a woman aged 40 to 50 in good health and CMV-seronegative. Each CDR3 is given with its conserved first and last residue. A D gene is named only where the DNA matches it firmly. Clone size is not always given. Where it is, it says once, few, many or a class for expanded clones.

D: TRBD2
V: TRBV19
size: -
J: TRBJ2-4
CDR3: CASSGTSGAKNIQYF
DNA: TGTGCCAGTAGCGGGACTAGCGGAGCCAAAAACATTCAGTACTTC

D: TRBD2
V: TRBV7-9
size: -
J: TRBJ2-7
CDR3: CSSSPSSGSWFYEQYF
DNA: TGTTCCAGCAGCCCTTCTAGCGGGAGCTGGTTCTACGAGCAGTACTTC

D: TRBD1
V: TRBV5-4
size: -
J: TRBJ1-1
CDR3: CASSFFWTGNTEAFF
DNA: TGTGCCAGCAGCTTTTTTTGGACAGGGAACACTGAAGCTTTCTTT

D: -
V: TRBV4-2
size: -
J: TRBJ1-2
CDR3: CASSQDWREGNGYTF
DNA: TGTGCCAGCAGCCAAGATTGGCGGGAAGGGAATGGCTACACCTTC

D: -
V: TRBV30
size: -
J: TRBJ1-6
CDR3: CAWSLLNSPLHF
DNA: TGTGCCTGGAGTTTACTGAATTCACCCCTCCACTTT

D: TRBD1
V: TRBV7-3
size: -
J: TRBJ2-3
CDR3: CASSLTTGGADTQYF
DNA: TGTGCCAGCAGCTTAACGACAGGGGGCGCAGATACGCAGTATTTT

D: -
V: TRBV2
size: -
J: TRBJ1-1
CDR3: CADGGEGLNTEAFF
DNA: TGTGCCGACGGGGGTGAGGGGTTGAACACTGAAGCTTTCTTT

D: TRBD2
V: TRBV19
size: -
J: TRBJ2-7
CDR3: CASSMRGLQINEQYF
DNA: TGTGCCAGTAGTATGAGGGGACTACAGATCAACGAGCAGTACTTC

D: -
V: TRBV28
size: -
J: TRBJ2-7
CDR3: CASRRGSYEQYF
DNA: TGTGCCAGCAGGAGGGGGTCATACGAGCAGTACTTC

D: TRBD2
V: TRBV7-2
size: few
J: TRBJ2-1
CDR3: CASSYRFSGGAYNEQFF
DNA: TGTGCCAGCAGCTACCGTTTTAGCGGGGGGGCTTACAATGAGCAGTTCTTC

D: -
V: TRBV2
size: few
J: TRBJ2-1
CDR3: CASSDVRPSYNEQFF
DNA: TGTGCCAGCAGTGACGTGCGTCCCTCCTACAATGAGCAGTTCTTC

D: -
V: TRBV6-5
size: few
J: TRBJ2-7
CDR3: CASRGGGVFYEQYF
DNA: TGTGCCAGCAGAGGAGGGGGCGTTTTCTACGAGCAGTACTTC

D: -
V: TRBV7-2
size: -
J: TRBJ1-3
CDR3: CASSLDDFSASSGNTIYF
DNA: TGTGCCAGCAGCTTAGACGATTTTAGTGCGAGCTCTGGAAACACCATATATTTT

D: -
V: TRBV5-5
size: -
J: TRBJ1-3
CDR3: CASRNLGGSGNTIYF
DNA: TGTGCCAGCAGGAACCTTGGCGGGTCTGGAAACACCATATATTTT

D: TRBD1
V: TRBV10-1
size: -
J: TRBJ2-7
CDR3: CASSESGQGASEQYF
DNA: TGCGCCAGCAGTGAGTCGGGACAGGGTGCCTCCGAGCAGTACTTC

D: -
V: TRBV7-3
size: -
J: TRBJ2-1
CDR3: CASGNRGSSYNEQFF
DNA: TGTGCCAGCGGGAATCGGGGGAGCTCCTACAATGAGCAGTTCTTC

D: -
V: TRBV7-2
size: -
J: TRBJ2-7
CDR3: CASSPPSRAAYEQYF
DNA: TGTGCCAGCAGCCCCCCCTCCCGTGCAGCCTACGAGCAGTACTTC

D: -
V: TRBV5-6
size: -
J: TRBJ1-5
CDR3: CASSFQSSNQPQHF
DNA: TGTGCCAGCAGCTTTCAGTCTAGCAATCAGCCCCAGCATTTT

D: -
V: TRBV14
size: -
J: TRBJ2-7
CDR3: CASSQGLLPYEQYF
DNA: TGTGCCAGCAGCCAAGGTCTTCTACCCTACGAGCAGTACTTC

D: TRBD2
V: TRBV15
size: -
J: TRBJ2-7
CDR3: CATSRDPTSGSYEQYF
DNA: TGTGCCACCAGCAGAGACCCCACTAGCGGGAGCTACGAGCAGTACTTC

D: -
V: TRBV4-1
size: few
J: TRBJ2-7
CDR3: CASSQESSYEQYF
DNA: TGCGCCAGCAGCCAAGAGTCGTCCTACGAGCAGTACTTC

D: TRBD1
V: TRBV10-3
size: few
J: TRBJ1-1
CDR3: CAANRDRKNTEAFF
DNA: TGTGCCGCTAACCGGGACAGGAAAAACACTGAAGCTTTCTTT

D: -
V: TRBV7-9
size: -
J: TRBJ1-5
CDR3: CASSLTGNQPQHF
DNA: TGTGCCAGCAGCTTAACGGGGAATCAGCCCCAGCATTTT

D: -
V: TRBV7-3
size: -
J: TRBJ2-1
CDR3: CASSPSVGLFYNEQFF
DNA: TGTGCCAGCAGCCCCTCCGTCGGACTATTCTACAATGAGCAGTTCTTC